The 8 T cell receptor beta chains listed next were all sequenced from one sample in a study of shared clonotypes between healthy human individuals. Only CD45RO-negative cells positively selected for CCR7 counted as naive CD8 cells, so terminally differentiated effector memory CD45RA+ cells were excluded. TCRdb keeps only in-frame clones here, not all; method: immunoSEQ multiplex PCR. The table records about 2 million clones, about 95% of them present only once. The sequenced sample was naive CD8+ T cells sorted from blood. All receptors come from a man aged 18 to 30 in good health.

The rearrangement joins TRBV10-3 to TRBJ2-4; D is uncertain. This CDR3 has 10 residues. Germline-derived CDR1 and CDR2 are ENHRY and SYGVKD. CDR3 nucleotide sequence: TGTAGGATAGCCAAAAACATTCAGTACTTC. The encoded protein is CRIAKNIQYF.

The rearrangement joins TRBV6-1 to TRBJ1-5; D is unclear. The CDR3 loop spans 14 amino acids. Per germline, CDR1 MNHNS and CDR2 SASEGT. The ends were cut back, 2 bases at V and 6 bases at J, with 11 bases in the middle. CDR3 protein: CASSELVSGQPQHF. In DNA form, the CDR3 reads TGTGCCAGCAGTGAACTCGTATCGGGTCAGCCCCAGCATTTT.

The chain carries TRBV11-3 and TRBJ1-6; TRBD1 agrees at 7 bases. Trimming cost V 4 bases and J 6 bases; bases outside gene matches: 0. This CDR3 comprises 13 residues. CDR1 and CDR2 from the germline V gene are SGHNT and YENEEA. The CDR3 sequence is CASSWDSNSPLHF. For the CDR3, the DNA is TGTGCCAGCAGCTGGGACAGTAATTCACCCCTCCACTTT.

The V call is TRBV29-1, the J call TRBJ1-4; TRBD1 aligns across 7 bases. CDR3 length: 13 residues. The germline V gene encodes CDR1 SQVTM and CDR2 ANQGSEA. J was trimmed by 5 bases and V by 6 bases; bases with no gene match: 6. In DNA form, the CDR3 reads TGCAGCGTGCGGGGACAGCCAAATGAAAAACTGTTTTTT. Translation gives CSVRGQPNEKLFF.

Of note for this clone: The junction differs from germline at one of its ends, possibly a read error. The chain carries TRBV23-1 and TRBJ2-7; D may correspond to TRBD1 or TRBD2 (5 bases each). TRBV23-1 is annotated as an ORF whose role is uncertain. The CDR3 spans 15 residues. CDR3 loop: CASSQPGPRPYVQYF. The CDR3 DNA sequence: TGCGCCAGCAGTCAACCGGGACCCCGACCTTACGTGCAGTACTTC.

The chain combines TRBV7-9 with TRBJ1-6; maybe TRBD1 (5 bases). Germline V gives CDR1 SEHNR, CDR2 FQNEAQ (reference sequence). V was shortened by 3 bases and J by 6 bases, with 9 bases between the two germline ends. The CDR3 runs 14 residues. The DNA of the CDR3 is TGTGCCAGCAGCTTCGACAGACTTAATTCACCCCTCCACTTT. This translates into CASSFDRLNSPLHF.

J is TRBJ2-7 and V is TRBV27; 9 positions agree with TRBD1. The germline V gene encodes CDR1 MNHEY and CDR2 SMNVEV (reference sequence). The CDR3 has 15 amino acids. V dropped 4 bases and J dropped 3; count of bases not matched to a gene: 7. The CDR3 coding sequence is TGTGCCAGCAGTTGGACCGGGACAGGGAACTACGAGCAGTACTTC. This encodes CASSWTGTGNYEQYF.

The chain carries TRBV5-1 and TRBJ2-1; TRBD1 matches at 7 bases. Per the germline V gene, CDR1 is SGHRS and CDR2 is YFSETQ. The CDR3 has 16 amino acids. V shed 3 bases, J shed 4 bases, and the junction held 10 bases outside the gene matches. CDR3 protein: CASSSYRGATYNEQFF. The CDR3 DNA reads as TGCGCCAGCAGCTCTTACAGGGGCGCGACTTACAATGAGCAGTTCTTC.